This entry is about one T cell receptor (beta chain). Generated by immunoSEQ multiplex PCR, the TCRdb table keeps only in-frame clones and is missing some. The sample consists of approximately 440,000 clones, less than 95% of them appearing once. Looked up from germline, CDR1 is LNHDA and CDR2 is SQIVND (reference sequence). This CDR3 spans 15 amino acids. The V gene end was trimmed by 1 base and the J gene end by 7 bases; junction bases not matched to a gene: 4. This sample stems from a study of blood T cell repertoires in COVID-19. The sequence was collected from a man between 18 and 35 years old who had recovered from COVID-19. Sequencing used PBMCs or T cells enriched from blood (not recorded which). The V gene is TRBV19, the J gene TRBJ1-2; the match to TRBD1 covers 12 bases. The CDR3 nucleotides read TGTGCCAGTAGTATAGGGGACAGGGGGCGATTTGGCTACACCTTC. Translated, it gives CASSIGDRGRFGYTF.